The clone carrying this T cell receptor beta chain is deemed medium-sized. Here immunoSEQ multiplex PCR was the method, and the copy in TCRdb shows in-frame clones only, minus some. The sample contains approximately 12,000 clones, just over 70% of which appear only once. The CDR3 runs to 14 residues. With V trimmed by 3 bases and J by 8 bases, 6 bases remained unmatched. From germline, CDR1 is MNHEY and CDR2 SMNVEV (reference sequence). The data belong to a study of blood T cell repertoires in COVID-19. Study context: Some COVID-19 samples were acute and others convalescent; all came from the United States, Italy and Spain. PBMCs, B-cell-depleted T cells, or T cells provided the cDNA or gDNA that made up the material.

The Seattle site enrolled patients during active infection and followed them longitudinally. The sample was peripheral blood. This receptor was obtained from a man aged 60-69 years with COVID-19, enrolled during active disease. This chain joins TRBV27 and TRBJ2-1, with 8 nucleotides matching TRBD1. In DNA form, the CDR3 reads TGTGCCAGCAGTTTGTCGACAGGGGAGGATGAGCAGTTCTTC. Amino acids: CASSLSTGEDEQFF.